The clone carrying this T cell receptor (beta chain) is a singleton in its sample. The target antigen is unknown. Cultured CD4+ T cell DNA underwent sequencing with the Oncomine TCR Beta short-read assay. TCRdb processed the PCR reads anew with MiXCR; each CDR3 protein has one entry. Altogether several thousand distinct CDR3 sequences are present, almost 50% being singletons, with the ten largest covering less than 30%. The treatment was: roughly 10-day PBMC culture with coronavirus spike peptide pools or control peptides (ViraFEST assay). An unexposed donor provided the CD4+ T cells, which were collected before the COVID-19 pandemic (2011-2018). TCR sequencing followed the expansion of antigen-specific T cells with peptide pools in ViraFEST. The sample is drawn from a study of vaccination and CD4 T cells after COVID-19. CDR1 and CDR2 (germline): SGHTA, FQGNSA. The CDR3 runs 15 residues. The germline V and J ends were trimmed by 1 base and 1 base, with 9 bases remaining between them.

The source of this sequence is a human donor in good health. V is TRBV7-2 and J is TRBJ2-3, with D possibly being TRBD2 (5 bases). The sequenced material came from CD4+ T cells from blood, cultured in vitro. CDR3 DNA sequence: TGTGCCAGCAGCTTAGAGGGAGTTGGCACAGATACGCAGTATTTT. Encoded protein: CASSLEGVGTDTQYF.